The 10 T cell receptor beta chains below come from one sample, sequenced in a study of regulatory T cells in long-lasting Graves disease. Arm-PCR of CDR3 regions with iRepertoire HTBI primers generated TCR beta libraries. TCRdb passed the multiplex PCR reads through MiXCR, listing each CDR3 protein once. The repertoire holds around 500,000 distinct CDR3 sequences, with about 20% as singletons. Indicated time point: persistent/refractory GD, antithyroid drugs over 5 years with positive TRAb. The TCR library was prepared using RNA isolated from PBMCs. The specimen comprised peripheral blood mononuclear cells (PBMCs), sampled when the disease was refractory, from a patient treated with antithyroid drugs. The receptor set was obtained from a female donor with Graves disease.

This clonotype was found many times. The chain employs TRBV12-3 or TRBV12-4 and TRBJ1-5, with D possibly matching TRBD1 (6 bases). The CDR3 totals 14 residues. V lost 3 bases, J lost 0 bases, and 6 bases lay in between. CDR3 sequence: CASSLGHSNQPQHF. The CDR3 coding sequence is TGTGCCAGCAGTTTGGGACATAGCAATCAGCCCCAGCATTTT.

The chain is built from TRBV7-8 and TRBJ2-5; perhaps TRBD2 as D (6 bases). CDR3 length: 14 residues. With 5 bases removed from V and 2 bases from J, the gap between germline ends came to 12 bases. The germline V gene has CDR1 SGHVS and CDR2 FQNEAQ. The CDR3 coding sequence is TGTGCCAGCAGCCCCGGGGCGGGGCAAGAGACCCAGTACTTC. Translating gives CASSPGAGQETQYF.

The chain recombines TRBV30 with TRBJ1-6; a possible D gene is TRBD1 (6 bases). Trimming pared 3 bases from V and 2 bases from J, leaving 11 bases between. This CDR3 is 15 amino acids long. Germline V CDR1 and CDR2: GTSNPN, SVGIG (reference sequence). This CDR3 reads CAWSGEGAYNSPLHF. CDR3 sequence (DNA): TGTGCCTGGAGCGGCGAGGGGGCCTATAATTCACCCCTCCACTTT.

This clonotype was seen at least ten times. The chain joins TRBV28 to TRBJ1-5; perhaps TRBD1 as D (5 bases). Trimming left V 6 bases short and J 2 bases short, with 20 bases between. The germline V gene encodes CDR1 MDHEN and CDR2 SYDVKM. This CDR3 is built from 17 residues. The DNA for the CDR3 is TGTGCCAGCAGATTGGGTTTCAGACGGGACGGCAATCAGCCCCAGCATTTT. Encoded protein: CASRLGFRRDGNQPQHF.

This clonotype was found many times. The chain uses TRBV11-2 and TRBJ2-7, with TRBD2 as a possible D gene (6 bases). Trimming cost V 4 bases and J 2 bases, with 9 bases left between them. Germline values: CDR1 SGHAT, CDR2 FQNNGV. This CDR3 region has 13 residues. CDR3 nucleotides: TGTGCCAGCAGCTACGGGAGAGCCTACGAGCAGTACTTC. Translated: CASSYGRAYEQYF.

This clonotype was recorded at least ten times. The chain couples TRBV6-1 to TRBJ2-7, with D possibly matching TRBD1 (5 bases). The CDR3 is 14 residues long. Between the trimmed V and J ends, which lost 5 bases and 0 bases, there was a span of 11 bases. CDR1 and CDR2 from the germline V gene are MNHNS and SASEGT. CDR3 sequence: CASSQMTASYEQYF. CDR3 bases: TGTGCCAGCAGTCAGATGACAGCCTCCTACGAGCAGTACTTC.

This clonotype was seen just once. The chain carries TRBV6-9 and TRBJ2-2, with D perhaps matching TRBD2 (6 bases). CDR3 length: 15 residues. Germline values: CDR1 MNHGY, CDR2 SVAAGI. Trimming stripped 3 bases from V and 4 bases from J, with 12 bases between. The CDR3 loop is CASSYSWGGTGELFF. The CDR3 DNA reads as TGTGCCAGCAGTTACTCATGGGGAGGCACCGGGGAGCTGTTTTTT.

Many counts were recorded for this clonotype. The chain couples TRBV9 to TRBJ1-2, with 9 bases aligning to TRBD1. The CDR3 length is 15 residues. V shed 4 bases, J shed 2 bases, and the junction held 6 bases outside the gene matches. Germline V gene data show CDR1 as SGDLS and CDR2 as YYNGEE. This CDR3 is CASSPGTGINYGYTF. The CDR3 DNA sequence: TGTGCCAGCAGCCCCGGGACAGGGATCAACTATGGCTACACCTTC.

This clonotype was observed many times. The V call is TRBV28, the J call TRBJ1-6, with no clear D. V was shortened by 6 bases and J by 7 bases, with 10 bases between the two germline ends. Germline loops: CDR1 MDHEN, CDR2 SYDVKM. The CDR3 length is 13 residues. CDR3 region: CASRPGSNSPLHF. For the CDR3, the DNA is TGTGCCAGCAGGCCCGGTTCCAATTCACCCCTCCACTTT.

The genes are TRBV13 and TRBJ2-4; TRBD1 matches 9 bases. CDR1 is PRHDT, CDR2 FYEKMQ, per germline (reference sequence). CDR3 length: 15 residues. V lost 0 bases, J lost 6 bases, and 3 bases stayed unmatched. CDR3 DNA: TGTGCCAGCAGCTTAGGGTGGGGACAGGGAAACATTCAGTACTTC. Encoded protein: CASSLGWGQGNIQYF.